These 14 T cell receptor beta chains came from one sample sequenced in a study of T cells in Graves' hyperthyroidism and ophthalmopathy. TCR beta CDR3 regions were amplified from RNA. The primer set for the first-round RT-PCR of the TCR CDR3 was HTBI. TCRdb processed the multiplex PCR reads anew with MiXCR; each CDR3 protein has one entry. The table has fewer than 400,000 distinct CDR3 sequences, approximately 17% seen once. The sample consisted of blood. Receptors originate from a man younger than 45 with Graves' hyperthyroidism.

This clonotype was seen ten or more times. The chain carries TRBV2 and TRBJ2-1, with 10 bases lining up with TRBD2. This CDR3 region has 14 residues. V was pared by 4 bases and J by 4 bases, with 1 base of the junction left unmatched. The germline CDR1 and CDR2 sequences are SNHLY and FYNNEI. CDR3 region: CASSGTSGYNEQFF. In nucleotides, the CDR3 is TGTGCCAGCAGTGGGACTAGCGGATACAATGAGCAGTTCTTC.

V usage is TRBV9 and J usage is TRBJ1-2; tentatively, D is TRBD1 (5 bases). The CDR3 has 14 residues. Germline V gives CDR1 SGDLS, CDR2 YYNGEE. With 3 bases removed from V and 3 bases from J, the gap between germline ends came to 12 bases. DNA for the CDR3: TGTGCCAGCAGCGGGGGACCGAGGGACTATGGCTACACCTTC. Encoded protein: CASSGGPRDYGYTF.

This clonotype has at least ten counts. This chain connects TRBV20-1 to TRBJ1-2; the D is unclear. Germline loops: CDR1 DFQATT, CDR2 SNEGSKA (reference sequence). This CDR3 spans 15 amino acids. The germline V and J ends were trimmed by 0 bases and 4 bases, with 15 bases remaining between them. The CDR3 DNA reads TGCAGTGCTAGAGATCAGTCAGGTGCTTTCTATGGCTACACCTTC. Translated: CSARDQSGAFYGYTF.

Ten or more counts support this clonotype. The CDR3 DNA reads TGCGCCAGCAGCTTGGGTAATCCCCTCTATGGCTACACCTTC. Amino acids: CASSLGNPLYGYTF. The gene calls are TRBV5-1 and TRBJ1-2, with D hard to call. The CDR3 has 14 amino acids. Germline V gene sequence: CDR1 SGHRS, CDR2 YFSETQ. Trimming took 0 bases from V and 4 from J, leaving 10 bases between them.

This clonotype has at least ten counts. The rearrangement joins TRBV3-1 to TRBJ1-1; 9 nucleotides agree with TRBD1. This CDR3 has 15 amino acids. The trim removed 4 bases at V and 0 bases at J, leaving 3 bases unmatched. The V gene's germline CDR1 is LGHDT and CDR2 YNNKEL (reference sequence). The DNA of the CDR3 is TGTGCCAGCAGCCGGACAGGGGCCCTGAACACTGAAGCTTTCTTT. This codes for CASSRTGALNTEAFF.

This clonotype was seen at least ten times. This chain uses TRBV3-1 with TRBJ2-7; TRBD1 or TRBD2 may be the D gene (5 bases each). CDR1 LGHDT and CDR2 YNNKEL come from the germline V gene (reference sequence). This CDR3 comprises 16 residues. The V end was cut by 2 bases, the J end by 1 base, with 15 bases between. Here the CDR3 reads CASSQIGTEASYEQYF. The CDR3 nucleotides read TGTGCCAGCAGCCAAATTGGGACCGAGGCTTCCTACGAGCAGTACTTC.

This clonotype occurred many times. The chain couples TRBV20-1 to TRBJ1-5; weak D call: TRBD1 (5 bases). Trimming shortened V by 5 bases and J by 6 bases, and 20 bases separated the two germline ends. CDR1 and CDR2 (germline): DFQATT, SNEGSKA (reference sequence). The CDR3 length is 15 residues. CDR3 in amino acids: CSAGIIRGESQPQHF. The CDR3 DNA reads TGCAGTGCTGGTATCATTCGAGGGGAATCTCAGCCCCAGCATTTT.

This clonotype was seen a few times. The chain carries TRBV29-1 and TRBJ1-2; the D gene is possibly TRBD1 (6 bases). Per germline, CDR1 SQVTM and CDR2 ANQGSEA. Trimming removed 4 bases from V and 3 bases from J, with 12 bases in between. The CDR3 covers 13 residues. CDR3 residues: CSVGAGVDYGYTF. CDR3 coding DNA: TGCAGCGTTGGGGCAGGGGTTGACTATGGCTACACCTTC.

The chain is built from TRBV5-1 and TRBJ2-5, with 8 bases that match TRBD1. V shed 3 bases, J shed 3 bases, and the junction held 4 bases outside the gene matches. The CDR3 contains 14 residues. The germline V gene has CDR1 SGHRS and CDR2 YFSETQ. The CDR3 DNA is TGCGCCAGCAGCTCTCCGGACAGGGAAGAGACCCAGTACTTC. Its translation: CASSSPDREETQYF.

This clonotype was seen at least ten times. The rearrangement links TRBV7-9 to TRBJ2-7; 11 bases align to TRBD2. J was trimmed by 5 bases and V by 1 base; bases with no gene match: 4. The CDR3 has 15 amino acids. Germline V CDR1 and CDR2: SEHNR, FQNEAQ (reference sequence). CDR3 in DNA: TGTGCCAGCAGCTTAGTAGCGGGAGGGCCCCACGAGCAGTACTTC. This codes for CASSLVAGGPHEQYF.

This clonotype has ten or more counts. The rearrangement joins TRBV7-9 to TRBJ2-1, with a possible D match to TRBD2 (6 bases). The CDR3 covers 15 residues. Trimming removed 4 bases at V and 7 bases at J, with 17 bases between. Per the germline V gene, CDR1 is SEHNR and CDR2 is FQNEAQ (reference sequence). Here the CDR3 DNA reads TGTGCCAGCAGCTCCCCCCTACACGGGGGTAATGAGCAGTTCTTC. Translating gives CASSSPLHGGNEQFF.

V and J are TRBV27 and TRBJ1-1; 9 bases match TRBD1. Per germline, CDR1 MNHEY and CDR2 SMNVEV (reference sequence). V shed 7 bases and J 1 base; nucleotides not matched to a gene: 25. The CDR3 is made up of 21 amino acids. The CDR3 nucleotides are TGTGCCAGCACCCCCGGGACAGCTATAGGGACAGGGTATCCTTGGAACACTGAAGCTTTCTTT. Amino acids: CASTPGTAIGTGYPWNTEAFF.

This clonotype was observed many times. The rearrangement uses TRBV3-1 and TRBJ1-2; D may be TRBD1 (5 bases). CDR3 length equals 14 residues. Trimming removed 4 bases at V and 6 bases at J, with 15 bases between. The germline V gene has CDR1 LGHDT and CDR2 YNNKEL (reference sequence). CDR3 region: CASSRNRDGNGYTF. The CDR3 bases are TGTGCCAGCAGCCGAAACCGGGACGGTAATGGCTACACCTTC.

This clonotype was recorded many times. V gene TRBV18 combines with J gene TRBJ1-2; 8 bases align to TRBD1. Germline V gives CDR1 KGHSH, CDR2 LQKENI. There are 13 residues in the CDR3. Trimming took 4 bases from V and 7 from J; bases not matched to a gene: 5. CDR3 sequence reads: CASSLDRDRGYTF. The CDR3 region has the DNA TGTGCCAGCTCACTGGACAGGGATCGTGGCTACACCTTC.